The clone carrying this T cell receptor (beta chain) appeared a few times. Its specificity is not known. This specimen comes from a study of high-grade serous ovarian cancer treatment subgroups. In the study overall: Mean per sample: about 14,000 reads, 7,400 or so unique TCR beta rearrangements.

Study-wide results and limits: Without spatial data, bulk sequencing limits insight into HGSC tumor diversity. TCR clonal relatedness correlated positively with neoantigen level. Tumors within one patient showed repertoire similarity of roughly 0.095 to 0.85.

Profiled with immunoSEQ multiplex PCR; TCRdb holds only in-frame clones, not every one. The sample contains about 2,300 clones, around 66% of which appear only once. Per the germline V gene, CDR1 is SQVTM and CDR2 is ANQGSEA. Trimming took 5 bases from V and 0 from J, leaving 20 bases between them. This CDR3 is 18 amino acids long. Tumor tissue was taken before any definitive surgery or chemotherapy was given. The gene calls are TRBV29-1 and TRBJ2-6, with D hard to call. The sequence was obtained from a human donor with high-grade serous ovarian cancer. Material: tumor tissue. The CDR3 bases are TGCAGCGTTATCCTCCCTTTCGGATCTAGCTCTGGGGCCAACGTCCTGACTTTC. Translated: CSVILPFGSSSGANVLTF.